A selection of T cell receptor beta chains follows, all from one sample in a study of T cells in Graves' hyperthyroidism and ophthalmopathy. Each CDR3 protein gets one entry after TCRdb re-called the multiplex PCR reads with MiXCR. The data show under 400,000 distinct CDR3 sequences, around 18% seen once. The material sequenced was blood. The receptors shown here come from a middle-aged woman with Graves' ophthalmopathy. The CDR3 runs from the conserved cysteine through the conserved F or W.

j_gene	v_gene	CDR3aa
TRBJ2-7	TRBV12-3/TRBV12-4	CASSTGLAGSYEQYF
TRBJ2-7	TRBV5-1	CASSLGPGPSYEQYF
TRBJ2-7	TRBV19	CASSIGGGLTSYEQYF
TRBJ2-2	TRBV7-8	CASSQLTGGSTGELFF
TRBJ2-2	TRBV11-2	CASSFWRLAGGPNTGELFF
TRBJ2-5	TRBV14	CASSPWGLAGEVETQYF
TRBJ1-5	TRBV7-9	CASSLVAEQPQHF
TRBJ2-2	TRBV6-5	CASSYSPGLSGELFF
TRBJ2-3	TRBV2	CASTRSGRASTDTQYF
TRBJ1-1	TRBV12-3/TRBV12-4	CASSFGGRAEAFF
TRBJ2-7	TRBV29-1	CSIGVSYEQYF
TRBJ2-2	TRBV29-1	CSASPSTGELFF
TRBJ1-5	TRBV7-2	CASRGGQGNQPQHF